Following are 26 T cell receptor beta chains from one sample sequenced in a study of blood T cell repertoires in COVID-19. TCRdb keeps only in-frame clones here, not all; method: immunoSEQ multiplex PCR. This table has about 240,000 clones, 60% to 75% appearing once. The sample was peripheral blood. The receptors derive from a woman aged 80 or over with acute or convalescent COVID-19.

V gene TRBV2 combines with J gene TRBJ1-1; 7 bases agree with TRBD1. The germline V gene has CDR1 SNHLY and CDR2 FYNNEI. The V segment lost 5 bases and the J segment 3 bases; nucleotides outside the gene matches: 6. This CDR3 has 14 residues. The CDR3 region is CASSLDRIYTEAFF. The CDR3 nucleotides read TGTGCCAGCAGTCTGGACAGGATCTACACTGAAGCTTTCTTT.

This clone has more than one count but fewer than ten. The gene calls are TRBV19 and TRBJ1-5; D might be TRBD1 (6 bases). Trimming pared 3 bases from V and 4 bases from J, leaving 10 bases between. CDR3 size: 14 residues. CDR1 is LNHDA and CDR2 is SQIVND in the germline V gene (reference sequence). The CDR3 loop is CASSIRTGNQPQHF. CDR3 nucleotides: TGTGCCAGTAGTATCCGTACAGGGAATCAGCCCCAGCATTTT.

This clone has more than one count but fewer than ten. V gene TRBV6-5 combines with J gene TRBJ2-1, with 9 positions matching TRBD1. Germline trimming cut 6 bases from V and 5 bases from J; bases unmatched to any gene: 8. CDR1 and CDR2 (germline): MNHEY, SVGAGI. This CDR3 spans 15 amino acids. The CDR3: CASSRTGTGNNEQFF. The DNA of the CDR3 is TGTGCCAGCAGCCGGACCGGGACAGGGAACAATGAGCAGTTCTTC.

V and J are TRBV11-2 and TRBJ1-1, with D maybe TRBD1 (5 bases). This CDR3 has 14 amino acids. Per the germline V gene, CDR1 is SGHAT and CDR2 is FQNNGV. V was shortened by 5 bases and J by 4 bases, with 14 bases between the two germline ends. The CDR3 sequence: CASSPRAGGTEAFF. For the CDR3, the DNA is TGTGCCAGCAGCCCCCGAGCGGGGGGCACTGAAGCTTTCTTT. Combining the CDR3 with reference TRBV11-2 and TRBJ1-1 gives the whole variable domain EAGVAQSPRYKIIEKRQSVAFWCNPISGHATLYWYQQILGQGPKLLIQFQNNGVVDDSQLPKDRFSAERLKGVDSTLKIQPAKLEDSAVYLCASSPRAGGTEAFFGQGTRLTVV.

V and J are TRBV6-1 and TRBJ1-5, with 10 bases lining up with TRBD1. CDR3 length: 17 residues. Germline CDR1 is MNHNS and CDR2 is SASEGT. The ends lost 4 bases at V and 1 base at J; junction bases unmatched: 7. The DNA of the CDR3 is TGTGCCAGCAGTGGCCGAGGGACAGGGGTAAGCAATCAGCCCCAGCATTTT. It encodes CASSGRGTGVSNQPQHF.

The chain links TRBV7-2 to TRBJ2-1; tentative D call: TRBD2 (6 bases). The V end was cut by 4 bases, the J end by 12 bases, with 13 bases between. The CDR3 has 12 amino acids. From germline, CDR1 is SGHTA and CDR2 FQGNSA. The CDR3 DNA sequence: TGTGCCAGCAGCTCGGGCCGGGACTCGCAGTTCTTC. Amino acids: CASSSGRDSQFF.

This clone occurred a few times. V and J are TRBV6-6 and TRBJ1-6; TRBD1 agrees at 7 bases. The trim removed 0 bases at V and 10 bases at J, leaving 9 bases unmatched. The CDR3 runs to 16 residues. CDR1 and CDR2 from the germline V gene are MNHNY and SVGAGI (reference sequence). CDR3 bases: TGTGCCAGCAGTTACTCACAGGGGCAGGGAAACTCACCCCTCCACTTT. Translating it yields CASSYSQGQGNSPLHF.

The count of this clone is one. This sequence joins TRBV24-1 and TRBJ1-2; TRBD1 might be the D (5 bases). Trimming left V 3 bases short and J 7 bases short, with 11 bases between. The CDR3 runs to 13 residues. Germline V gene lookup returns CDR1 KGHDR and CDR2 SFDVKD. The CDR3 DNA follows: TGTGCCACCAGTGATAGATGGCAGGGTGGCTACACCTTC. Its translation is CATSDRWQGGYTF.

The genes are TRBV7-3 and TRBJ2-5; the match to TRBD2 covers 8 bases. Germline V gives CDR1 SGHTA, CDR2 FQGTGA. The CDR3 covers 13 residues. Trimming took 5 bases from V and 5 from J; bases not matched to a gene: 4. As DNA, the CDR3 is TGTGCCAGCAGCGTCCGGGAGGGGGAGACCCAGTACTTC. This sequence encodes CASSVREGETQYF.

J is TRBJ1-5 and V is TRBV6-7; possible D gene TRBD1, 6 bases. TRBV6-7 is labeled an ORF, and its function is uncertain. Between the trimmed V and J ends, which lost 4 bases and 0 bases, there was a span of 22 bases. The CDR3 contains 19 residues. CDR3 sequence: CASSFRDKKWRNSNQPQHF. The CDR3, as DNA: TGTGCCAGCAGTTTTCGGGACAAGAAATGGAGGAATAGCAATCAGCCCCAGCATTTT.

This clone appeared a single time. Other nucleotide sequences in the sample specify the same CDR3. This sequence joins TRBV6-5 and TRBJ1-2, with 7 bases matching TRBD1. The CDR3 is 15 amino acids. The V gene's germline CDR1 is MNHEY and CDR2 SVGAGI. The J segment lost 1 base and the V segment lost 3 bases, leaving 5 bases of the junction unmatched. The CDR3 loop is CASSYSTGHNYGYTF. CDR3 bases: TGTGCCAGCAGTTATTCGACAGGGCATAACTATGGCTACACCTTC.

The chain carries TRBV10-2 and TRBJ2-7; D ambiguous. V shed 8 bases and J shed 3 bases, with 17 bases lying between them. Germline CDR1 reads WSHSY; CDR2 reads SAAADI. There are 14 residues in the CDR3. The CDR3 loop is CASLPTGTGYEQYF. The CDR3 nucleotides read TGCGCCAGCCTCCCTACCGGCACGGGCTACGAGCAGTACTTC.

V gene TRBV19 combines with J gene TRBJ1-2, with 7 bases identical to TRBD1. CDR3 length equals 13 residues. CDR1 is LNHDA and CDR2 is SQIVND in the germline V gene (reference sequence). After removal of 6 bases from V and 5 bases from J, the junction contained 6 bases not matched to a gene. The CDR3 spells CASSPTGQYGYTF. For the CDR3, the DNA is TGTGCCAGTAGCCCGACAGGGCAGTATGGCTACACCTTC.

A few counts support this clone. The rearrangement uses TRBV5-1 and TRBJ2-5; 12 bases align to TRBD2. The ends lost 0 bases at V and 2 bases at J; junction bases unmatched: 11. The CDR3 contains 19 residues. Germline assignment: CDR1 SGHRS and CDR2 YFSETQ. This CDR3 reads CASSLAMIWTSGTQETQYF. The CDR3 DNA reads TGCGCCAGCAGCTTGGCCATGATCTGGACTAGCGGGACACAAGAGACCCAGTACTTC.

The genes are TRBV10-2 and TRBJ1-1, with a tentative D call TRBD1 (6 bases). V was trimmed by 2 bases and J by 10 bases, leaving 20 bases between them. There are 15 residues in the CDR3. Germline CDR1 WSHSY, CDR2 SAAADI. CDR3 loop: CASSETGSGGKGAFF. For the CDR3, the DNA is TGCGCCAGCAGTGAGACAGGGAGTGGTGGTAAGGGAGCTTTCTTT.

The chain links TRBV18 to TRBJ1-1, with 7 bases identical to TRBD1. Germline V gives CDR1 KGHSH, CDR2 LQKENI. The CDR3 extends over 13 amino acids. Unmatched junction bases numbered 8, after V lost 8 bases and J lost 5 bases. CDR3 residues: CASNRGSGTEAFF. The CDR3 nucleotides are TGTGCCAGCAACAGGGGATCGGGAACTGAAGCTTTCTTT.

The CDR3 bases are TGTGCCAGCAGCCAAGATTCGGGACTCTCGGGAGCTTTCTTT. Protein: CASSQDSGLSGAFF. The V and J genes are TRBV3-1 (or the pseudogene TRBV3-2) and TRBJ1-1; weak D call: TRBD1 (5 bases). Trimming removed 0 bases from V and 10 bases from J, with 15 bases in between. The CDR3 is made up of 14 amino acids. Germline CDR1 LGHDT, CDR2 YNNKEL (reference sequence).

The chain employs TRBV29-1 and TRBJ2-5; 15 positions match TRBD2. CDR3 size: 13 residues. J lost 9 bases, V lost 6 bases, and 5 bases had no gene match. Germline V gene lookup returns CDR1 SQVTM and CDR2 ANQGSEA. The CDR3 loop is CSVLGTSGRPQYF. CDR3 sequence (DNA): TGCAGCGTGCTCGGGACTAGCGGGAGGCCCCAGTACTTC.

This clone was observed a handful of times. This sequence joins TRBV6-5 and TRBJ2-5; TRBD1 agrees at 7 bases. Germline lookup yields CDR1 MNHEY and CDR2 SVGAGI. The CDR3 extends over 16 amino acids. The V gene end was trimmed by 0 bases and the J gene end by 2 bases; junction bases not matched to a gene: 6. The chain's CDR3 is CASSYSIGRGQETQYF. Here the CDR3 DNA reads TGTGCCAGCAGTTACTCGATCGGCAGGGGGCAAGAGACCCAGTACTTC.

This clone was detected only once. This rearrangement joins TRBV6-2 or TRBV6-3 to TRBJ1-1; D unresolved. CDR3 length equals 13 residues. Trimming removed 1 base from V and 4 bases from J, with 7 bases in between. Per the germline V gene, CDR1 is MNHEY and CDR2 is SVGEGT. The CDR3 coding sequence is TGTGCCAGCAGTTACTGGCAAGTCACTGAAGCTTTCTTT. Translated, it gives CASSYWQVTEAFF.

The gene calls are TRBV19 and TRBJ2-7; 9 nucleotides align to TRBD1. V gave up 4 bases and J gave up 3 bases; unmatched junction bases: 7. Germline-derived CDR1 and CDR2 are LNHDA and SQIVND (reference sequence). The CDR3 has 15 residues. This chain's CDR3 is CASSTTGTGNYEQYF. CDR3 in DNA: TGTGCCAGTAGTACGACCGGGACAGGGAACTACGAGCAGTACTTC.

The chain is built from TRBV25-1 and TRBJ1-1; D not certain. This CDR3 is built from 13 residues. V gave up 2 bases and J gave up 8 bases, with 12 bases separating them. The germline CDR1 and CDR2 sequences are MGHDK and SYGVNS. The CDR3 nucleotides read TGTGCCAGCAGTGAAGGGGAAGGACTCGAAGCTTTCTTT. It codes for CASSEGEGLEAFF.

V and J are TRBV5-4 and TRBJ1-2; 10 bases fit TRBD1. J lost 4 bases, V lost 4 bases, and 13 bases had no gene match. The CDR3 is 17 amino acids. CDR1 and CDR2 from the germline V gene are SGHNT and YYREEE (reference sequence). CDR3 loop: CASSPTGGSFIGYGYTF. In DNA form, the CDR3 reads TGTGCCAGCAGCCCGACAGGGGGCTCTTTTATTGGCTATGGCTACACCTTC.

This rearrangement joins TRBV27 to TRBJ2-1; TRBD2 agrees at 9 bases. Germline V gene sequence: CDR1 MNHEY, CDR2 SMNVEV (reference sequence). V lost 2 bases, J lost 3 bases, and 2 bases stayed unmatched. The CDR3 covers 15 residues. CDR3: CASSLAGGSYNEQFF. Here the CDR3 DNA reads TGTGCCAGCAGTTTAGCGGGAGGGAGCTACAATGAGCAGTTCTTC.

Here the CDR3 DNA reads TGTGCCAGCAGCTCCTCTCTCAAAGGGGCGCTAGGCAATCAGCCCCAGCATTTT. This translates into CASSSSLKGALGNQPQHF. V and J are TRBV5-6 and TRBJ1-5; perhaps TRBD1 as D (5 bases). The germline CDR1 and CDR2 sequences are SGHDT and YYEEEE. The CDR3 consists of 18 residues. V was clipped by 3 bases and J by 2 bases, with 21 bases between them.

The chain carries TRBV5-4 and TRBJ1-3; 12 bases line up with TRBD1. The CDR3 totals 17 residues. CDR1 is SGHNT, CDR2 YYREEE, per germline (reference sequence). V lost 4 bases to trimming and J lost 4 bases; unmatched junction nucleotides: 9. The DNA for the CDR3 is TGTGCCAGCAGCCCGCCGGGGACAGGGGGCATGGGAAACACCATATATTTT. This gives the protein CASSPPGTGGMGNTIYF.